This section outlines one T cell receptor beta chain sequence together with its context. Clones were read by immunoSEQ multiplex PCR, and TCRdb kept only the in-frame ones, dropping some. Among approximately 170,000 clones listed, about 88% were seen once. The CDR3 is 14 residues long. Germline V gene data show CDR1 as LGHNA and CDR2 as YNFKEQ. The ends were cut back, 0 bases at V and 5 bases at J, with 10 bases in the middle. The data were taken from a study of blood T cell repertoires in COVID-19. Study in general: From the United States, Italy and Spain came samples of acute and convalescent COVID-19.

This TCR came from a man aged 55 to 70 with acute or convalescent COVID-19. This chain uses TRBV4-2 with TRBJ1-2, with D unresolved. The sample comprised peripheral blood. The CDR3 loop is CASSQDRNLYGYTF. CDR3 in DNA: TGTGCCAGCAGCCAAGACAGGAACTTGTATGGCTACACCTTC.